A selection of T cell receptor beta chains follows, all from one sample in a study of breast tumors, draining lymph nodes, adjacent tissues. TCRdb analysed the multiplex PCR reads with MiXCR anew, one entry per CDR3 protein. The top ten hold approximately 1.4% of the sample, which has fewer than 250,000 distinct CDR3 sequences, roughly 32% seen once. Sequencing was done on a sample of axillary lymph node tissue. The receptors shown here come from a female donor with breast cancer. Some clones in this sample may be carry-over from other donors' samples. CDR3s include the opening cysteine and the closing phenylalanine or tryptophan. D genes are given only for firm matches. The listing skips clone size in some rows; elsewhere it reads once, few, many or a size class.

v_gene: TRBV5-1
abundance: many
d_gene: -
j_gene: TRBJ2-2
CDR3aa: CASSLIVGTGELFF
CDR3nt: TGCGCCAGCAGCTTGATTGTCGGAACCGGGGAGCTGTTTTTT

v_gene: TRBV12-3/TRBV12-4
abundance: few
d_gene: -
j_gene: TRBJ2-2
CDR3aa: CASSQQTNTGELFF
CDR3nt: TGTGCCAGCAGCCAGCAGACAAACACCGGGGAGCTGTTTTTT

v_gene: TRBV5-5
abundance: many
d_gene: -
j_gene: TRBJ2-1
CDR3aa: CASSLSSESYNEQFF
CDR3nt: TGTGCCAGCAGCTTGAGTTCCGAGTCCTACAATGAGCAGTTCTTC

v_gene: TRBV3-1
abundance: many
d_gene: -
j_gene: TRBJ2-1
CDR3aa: CASSQGSSPYNEQFF
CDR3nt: TGTGCCAGCAGCCAAGGGTCTAGCCCCTACAATGAGCAGTTCTTC

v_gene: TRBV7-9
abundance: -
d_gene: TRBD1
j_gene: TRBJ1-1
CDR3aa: CASSSPGQGNTEAFF
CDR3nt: TGTGCCAGCAGCTCCCCGGGACAGGGGAACACTGAAGCTTTCTTT

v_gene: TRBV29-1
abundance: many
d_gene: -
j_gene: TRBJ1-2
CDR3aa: CSSAGYGDYGYTF
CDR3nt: TGCAGCTCAGCAGGGTACGGGGACTATGGCTACACCTTC

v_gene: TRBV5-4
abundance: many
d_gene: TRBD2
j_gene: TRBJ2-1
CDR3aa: CASSSGLGGGNEQFF
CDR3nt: TGTGCCAGCAGCTCGGGACTAGGTGGAGGCAATGAGCAGTTCTTC

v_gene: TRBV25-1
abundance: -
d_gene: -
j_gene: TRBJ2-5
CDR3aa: CARVLVSQETQYF
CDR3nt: TGTGCTAGAGTGCTTGTATCCCAAGAGACCCAGTACTTC

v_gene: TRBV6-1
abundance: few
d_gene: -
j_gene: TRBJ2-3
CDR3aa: CASRQSGKSTDTQYF
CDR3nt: TGTGCCAGCAGGCAGTCCGGGAAAAGCACAGATACGCAGTATTTT

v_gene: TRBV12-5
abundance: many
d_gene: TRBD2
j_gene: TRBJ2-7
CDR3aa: CASGLTLAGAREQYF
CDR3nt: TGTGCTAGTGGTTTGACGTTAGCGGGAGCCCGCGAGCAGTACTTC

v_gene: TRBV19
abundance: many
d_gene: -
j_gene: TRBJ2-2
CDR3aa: CASRGRRNTGELFF
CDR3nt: TGTGCCAGTAGGGGGCGGCGGAACACCGGGGAGCTGTTTTTT

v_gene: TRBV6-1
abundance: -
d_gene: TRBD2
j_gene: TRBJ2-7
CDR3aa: CASSPRGTSRWEQYF
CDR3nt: TGTGCCAGCAGTCCCAGGGGGACTAGCCGGTGGGAGCAGTACTTC

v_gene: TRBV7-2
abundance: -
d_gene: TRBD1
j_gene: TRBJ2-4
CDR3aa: CASRPPGTGENIQYF
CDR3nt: TGTGCCAGCAGACCTCCCGGGACAGGGGAAAACATTCAGTACTTC

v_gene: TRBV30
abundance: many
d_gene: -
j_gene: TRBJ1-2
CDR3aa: CAWKVVGYGYTF
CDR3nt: TGTGCCTGGAAAGTAGTGGGGTATGGCTACACCTTC

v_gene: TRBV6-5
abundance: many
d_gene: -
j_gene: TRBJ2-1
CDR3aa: CASSYDKLYNEQFF
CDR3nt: TGTGCCAGCAGTTACGATAAGCTATACAATGAGCAGTTCTTC

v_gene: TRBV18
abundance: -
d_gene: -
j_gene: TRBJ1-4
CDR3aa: CASSPTLSEKLFF
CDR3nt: TGTGCCAGCTCACCCACCCTTTCTGAAAAACTGTTTTTT

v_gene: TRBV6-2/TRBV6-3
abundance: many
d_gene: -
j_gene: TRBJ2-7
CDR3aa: CASSYPSYEQYF
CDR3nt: TGTGCCAGCAGTTACCCATCCTACGAGCAGTACTTC

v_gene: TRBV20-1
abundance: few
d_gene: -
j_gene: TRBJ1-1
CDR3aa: CSARDQGGQNTEAFF
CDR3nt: TGCAGTGCTAGAGATCAGGGAGGGCAGAACACTGAAGCTTTCTTT

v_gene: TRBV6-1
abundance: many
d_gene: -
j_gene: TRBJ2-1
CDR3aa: CASSEIRIRLGNEQFF
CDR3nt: TGTGCCAGCAGTGAAATCCGGATTCGGTTGGGCAATGAGCAGTTCTTC

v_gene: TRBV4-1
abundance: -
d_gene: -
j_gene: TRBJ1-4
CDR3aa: CASSSGGGYNEKLFF
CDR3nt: TGCGCCAGCAGCTCCGGGGGCGGGTATAATGAAAAACTGTTTTTT

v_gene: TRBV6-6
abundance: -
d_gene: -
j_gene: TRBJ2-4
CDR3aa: CASSRTTSSFAKNIQYF
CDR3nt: TGTGCCAGCAGTCGGACTACTAGTTCATTCGCCAAAAACATTCAGTACTTC

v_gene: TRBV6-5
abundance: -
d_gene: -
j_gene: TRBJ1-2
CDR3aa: CASSYGGFYGYTF
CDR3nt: TGTGCCAGCAGTTATGGGGGATTCTATGGCTACACCTTC

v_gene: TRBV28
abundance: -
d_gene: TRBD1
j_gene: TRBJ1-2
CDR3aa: CASRLQTGGAGGYTF
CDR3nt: TGTGCCAGCAGGCTCCAGACAGGGGGCGCGGGAGGCTACACCTTC

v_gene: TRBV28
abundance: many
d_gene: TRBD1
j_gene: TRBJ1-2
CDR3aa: CASSSGALGQETYGYTF
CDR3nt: TGTGCCAGCAGTTCTGGGGCTCTAGGACAGGAGACTTATGGCTACACCTTC

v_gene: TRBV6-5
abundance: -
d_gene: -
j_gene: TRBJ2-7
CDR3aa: CASRFSQAGELYF
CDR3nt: TGTGCCAGCCGCTTTTCTCAGGCCGGGGAGCTGTACTTC

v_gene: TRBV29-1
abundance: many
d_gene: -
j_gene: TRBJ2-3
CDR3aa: CSVRQGLDTQYF
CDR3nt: TGCAGCGTTCGGCAGGGCTTGGATACGCAGTATTTT

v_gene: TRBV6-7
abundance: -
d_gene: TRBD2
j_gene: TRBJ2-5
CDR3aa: CASSHSKASGRAGETQYF
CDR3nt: TGTGCCAGCAGTCACTCGAAGGCTAGCGGGAGGGCTGGGGAGACCCAGTACTTC

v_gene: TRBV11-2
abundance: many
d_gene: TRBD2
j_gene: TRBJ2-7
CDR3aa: CASSLASGRGYEQYF
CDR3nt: TGTGCCAGCAGCTTGGCTAGCGGGAGGGGCTACGAGCAGTACTTC

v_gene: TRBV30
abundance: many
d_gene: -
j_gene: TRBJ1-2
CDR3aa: CAWNPGGGGGYTF
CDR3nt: TGTGCCTGGAACCCCGGAGGGGGTGGCGGCTACACCTTC

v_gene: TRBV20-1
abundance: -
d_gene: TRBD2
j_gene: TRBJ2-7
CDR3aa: CSASSGREQPF
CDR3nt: TGCAGTGCTAGTAGCGGGAGGGAGCAGCCCTTC

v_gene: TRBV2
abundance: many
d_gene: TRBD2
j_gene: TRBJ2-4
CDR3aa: CASTGLAGTTRNIQYF
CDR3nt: TGTGCCAGCACGGGGCTAGCGGGGACGACAAGGAACATTCAGTACTTC

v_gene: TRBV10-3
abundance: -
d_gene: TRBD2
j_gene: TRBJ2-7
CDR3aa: CAISTGTSAYEQYF
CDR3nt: TGTGCCATCAGTACCGGGACTAGCGCCTACGAGCAGTACTTC

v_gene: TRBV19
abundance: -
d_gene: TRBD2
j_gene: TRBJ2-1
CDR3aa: CASSIRGRARREQFF
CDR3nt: TGTGCCAGTAGTATCCGGGGGAGGGCCCGAAGGGAGCAGTTCTTC

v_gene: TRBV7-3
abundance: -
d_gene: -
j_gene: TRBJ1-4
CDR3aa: CASSFGTGLWEKLFF
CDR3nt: TGTGCCAGCAGCTTTGGAACGGGACTGTGGGAAAAACTGTTTTTT

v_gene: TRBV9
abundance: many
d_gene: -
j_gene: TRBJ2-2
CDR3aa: CASSGRTRELFF
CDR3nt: TGTGCCAGCAGCGGACGGACCCGGGAGCTGTTTTTT

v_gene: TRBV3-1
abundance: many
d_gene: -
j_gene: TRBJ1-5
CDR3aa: CASSQGFGWVDQPQHF
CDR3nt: TGTGCCAGCAGCCAAGGTTTCGGATGGGTCGATCAGCCCCAGCATTTT

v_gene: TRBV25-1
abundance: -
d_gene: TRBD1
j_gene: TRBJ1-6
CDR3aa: CASSIGTGASPLHF
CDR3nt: TGTGCCAGCAGTATCGGGACAGGGGCATCACCCCTCCACTTT

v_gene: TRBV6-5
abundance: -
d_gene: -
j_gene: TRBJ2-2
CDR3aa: CASSYSSAGELFF
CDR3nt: TGTGCCAGCAGTTACTCGAGCGCCGGGGAGCTGTTTTTT

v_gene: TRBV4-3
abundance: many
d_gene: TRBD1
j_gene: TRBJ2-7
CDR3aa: CASSLGTGSEQYF
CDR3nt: TGCGCCAGCAGCCTCGGGACAGGGAGCGAGCAGTACTTC

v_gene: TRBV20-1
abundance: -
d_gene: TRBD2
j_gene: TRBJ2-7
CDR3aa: CSARGTSGKSYEQYF
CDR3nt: TGCAGTGCTCGGGGGACTAGCGGGAAATCCTACGAGCAGTACTTC

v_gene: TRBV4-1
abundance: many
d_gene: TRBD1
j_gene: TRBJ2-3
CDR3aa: CASSQDTQGAPADTQYF
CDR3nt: TGCGCCAGCAGCCAAGATACGCAGGGGGCGCCCGCAGATACGCAGTATTTT

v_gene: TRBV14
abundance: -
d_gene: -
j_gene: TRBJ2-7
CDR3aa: CTSSQDRLYEQYF
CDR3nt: TGTACCAGCAGCCAGGATAGGCTATACGAGCAGTACTTC

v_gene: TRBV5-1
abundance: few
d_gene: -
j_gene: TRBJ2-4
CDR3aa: CASSFAEGGVKNIQCF
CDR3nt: TGCGCCAGCAGCTTTGCTGAGGGGGGGGTCAAAAACATTCAGTGCTTC

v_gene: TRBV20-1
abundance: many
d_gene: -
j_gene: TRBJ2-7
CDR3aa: CSARQTYEQYF
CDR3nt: TGCAGTGCAAGACAAACCTACGAGCAGTACTTC

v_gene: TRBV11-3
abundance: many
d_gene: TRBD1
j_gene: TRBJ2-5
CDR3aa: CASSRAGGGETQYF
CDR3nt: TGTGCCAGCAGCCGGGCAGGGGGCGGAGAGACCCAGTACTTC

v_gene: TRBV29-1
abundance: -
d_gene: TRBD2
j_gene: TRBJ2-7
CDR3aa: CSSSSGPYEQYF
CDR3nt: TGCAGCTCCTCTAGCGGGCCCTACGAGCAGTACTTC

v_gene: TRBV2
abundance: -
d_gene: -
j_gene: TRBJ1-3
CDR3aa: CASRGNTEAFFGQGTIYF
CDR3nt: -

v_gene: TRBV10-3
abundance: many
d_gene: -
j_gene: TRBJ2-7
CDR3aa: CAIKLSGESYEQYF
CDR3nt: TGTGCCATCAAGCTTTCGGGAGAATCCTACGAGCAGTACTTC

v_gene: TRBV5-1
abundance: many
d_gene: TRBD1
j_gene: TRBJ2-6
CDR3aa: CASSGGQGDSGANVLTF
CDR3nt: TGCGCCAGCAGCGGGGGACAGGGGGATTCTGGGGCCAACGTCCTGACTTTC

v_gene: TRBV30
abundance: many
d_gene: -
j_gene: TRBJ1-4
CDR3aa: CAWSARQLREKLFF
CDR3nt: TGTGCCTGGAGTGCTCGACAGCTAAGGGAAAAACTGTTTTTT

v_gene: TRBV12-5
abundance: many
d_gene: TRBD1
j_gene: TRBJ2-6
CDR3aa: CASGFSVFVRTGGSGANVLTF
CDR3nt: TGTGCTAGTGGTTTTAGTGTATTTGTCCGAACAGGGGGCTCTGGGGCCAACGTCCTGACTTTC

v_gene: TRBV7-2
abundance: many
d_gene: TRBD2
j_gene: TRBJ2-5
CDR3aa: CASSLPRGASGRQETQYF
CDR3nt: TGTGCCAGCAGCTTGCCCCGAGGCGCTAGCGGGAGGCAAGAGACCCAGTACTTC

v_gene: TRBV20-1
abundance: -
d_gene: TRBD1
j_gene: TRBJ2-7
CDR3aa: CSATHRDRGYEQYF
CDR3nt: TGCAGTGCAACTCACCGGGACAGGGGCTACGAACAGTACTTC

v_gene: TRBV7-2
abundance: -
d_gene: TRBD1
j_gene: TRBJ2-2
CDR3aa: CASSARDRGDTGELFF
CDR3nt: TGTGCCAGCAGCGCCCGGGACAGGGGTGACACCGGGGAGCTGTTTTTT

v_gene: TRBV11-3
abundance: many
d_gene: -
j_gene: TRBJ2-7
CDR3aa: CASSFRRQLYEQYF
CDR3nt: TGTGCCAGCAGCTTCCGGCGGCAGCTCTACGAGCAGTACTTC

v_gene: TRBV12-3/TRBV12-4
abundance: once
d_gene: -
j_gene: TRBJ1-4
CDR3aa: CASSFTSGKLVF
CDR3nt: TGTGCCAGCAGTTTTACTAGCGGGAAACTGGTTTTT

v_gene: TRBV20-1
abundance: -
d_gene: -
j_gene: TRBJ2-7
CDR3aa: CSAFYGYEQYF
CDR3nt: TGCAGTGCTTTTTATGGATACGAGCAGTACTTC